This T cell receptor beta chain was found in a study of siplizumab effects on memory and regulatory T cells. Sequencing was performed with immunoSEQ multiplex PCR; in TCRdb, only in-frame clones are kept and a portion is missing. The sample has around 87,000 clones, approximately 90% seen once; the top ten hold about 16%. V lost 0 bases, J lost 2 bases, and 7 bases lay in between. The germline V gene has CDR1 SGHTA and CDR2 FQGNSA. CDR3 length: 14 amino acids. About this clone itself: As yet, its antigen is unknown.

Findings and caveats of the study: With siplizumab, cumulative frequency of CD4+ memory-derived alloreactive sequences dropped significantly. Confirmation was lacking for the suppressive function of proliferating Tregs derived from siplizumab cultures. The alloreactive clones that mapped to unstimulated subsets made up only a minor fraction. Apparently key alloresponse contributors, naive T cells also seemed more diverse than memory cells.

This receptor was obtained from a human donor in good health. Sequences were obtained from CD4+ T cells sorted from blood. The chain has TRBV7-2 and TRBJ1-2; D gene unclear. DNA for the CDR3: TGTGCCAGCAGCTTAGCCCATAAAAACTATGGCTACACCTTC. Translation gives CASSLAHKNYGYTF.